The 14 T cell receptor beta chains below come from one sample, sequenced in a study of blood T cells in healthy people across ages. It was with a sample-barcoded 5' primer and a J-beta primer mix that a second PCR of roughly 7 to 12 cycles was run. TCRdb ran MiXCR on the 5' RACE reads and lists one entry per CDR3 protein. The sample yields about 1,000,000 distinct CDR3 sequences, under 45% seen once. The sequencing sample was made of blood. The receptors come from a woman in her sixties in good health.

The chain links TRBV20-1 to TRBJ2-1, with a possible D match to TRBD2 (6 bases). V shed 1 base and J shed 13 bases, with 26 bases lying between them. Per the germline V gene, CDR1 is DFQATT and CDR2 is SNEGSKA (reference sequence). The CDR3 spans 16 residues. The CDR3 here is CSARGSRAGGQETQFF. For the CDR3, the DNA is TGCAGTGCTAGAGGCTCAAGGGCAGGAGGGCAAGAGACCCAGTTCTTC.

V usage is TRBV4-1 and J usage is TRBJ1-1, with 10 bases lining up with TRBD1. Trimming took 4 bases from V and 5 from J; bases not matched to a gene: 10. The length of the CDR3 is 16 residues. Per germline, CDR1 MGHRA and CDR2 YSYEKL. The CDR3 is CASSLVPGQGLTEAFF. The CDR3 nucleotides read TGCGCCAGCAGCCTGGTTCCGGGACAGGGGTTGACTGAAGCTTTCTTT.

The gene calls are TRBV9 and TRBJ1-6; unclear D gene. Trimming took off 0 bases at V and 4 bases at J, with 5 bases between the two ends. There are 14 residues in the CDR3. Germline-derived CDR1 and CDR2 are SGDLS and YYNGEE. The CDR3 coding sequence is TGTGCCAGCAGCGTAGGAAAGTATAATTCACCCCTCCACTTT. Translation: CASSVGKYNSPLHF. The full variable domain, its missing parts supplied by reference TRBV9 and TRBJ1-6, is DSGVTQTPKHLITATGQRVTLRCSPRSGDLSVYWYQQSLDQGLQFLIQYYNGEERAKGNILERFSAQQFPDLHSELNLSSLELGDSALYFCASSVGKYNSPLHFGNGTRLTVT.

The chain combines TRBV11-2 with TRBJ2-1; a possible D gene is TRBD1 (6 bases). The CDR3 loop spans 18 amino acids. V was cut by 4 bases and J by 0 bases, with 19 bases left in between. Looked up from germline, CDR1 is SGHAT and CDR2 is FQNNGV. CDR3 sequence: CASSSPDSRGSSYNEQFF. In nucleotides, the CDR3 is TGTGCCAGCAGCTCGCCAGACTCCAGGGGTAGCTCCTACAATGAGCAGTTCTTC.

The chain couples TRBV3-1 to TRBJ2-1; TRBD2 agrees at 13 bases. The CDR3 has 17 amino acids. The germline V gene has CDR1 LGHDT and CDR2 YNNKEL (reference sequence). J was trimmed by 2 bases and V by 3 bases; bases with no gene match: 4. The CDR3 DNA sequence: TGTGCCAGCAGCCAGCCCGGACTAGCGGGGGCCTACAATGAGCAGTTCTTC. Its translation: CASSQPGLAGAYNEQFF.

A few counts support this clonotype. The chain recombines TRBV27 with TRBJ2-7; D unresolved. The V gene's germline CDR1 is MNHEY and CDR2 SMNVEV (reference sequence). V lost 7 bases and J 0 bases, leaving 19 bases between the germline ends. The CDR3 loop spans 16 amino acids. The CDR3, as DNA: TGTGCCAGCAAACGCCGAGGAGTCGATATCTCCTACGAGCAGTACTTC. It translates to CASKRRGVDISYEQYF.

This clonotype turned up a few times. The CDR3 bases are TGTGCCAGCAGTGACCGTAGGGGCGGCACAGATACGCAGTATTTT. Translating it yields CASSDRRGGTDTQYF. This rearrangement joins TRBV2 to TRBJ2-3, with D possibly being TRBD1 (5 bases). Trimming left V 3 bases short and J 1 base short, with 11 bases between. In germline, CDR1 is SNHLY, CDR2 FYNNEI. This CDR3 spans 15 amino acids. The complete variable domain, with remaining parts taken from reference TRBV2 and TRBJ2-3, reads EPEVTQTPSHQVTQMGQEVILRCVPISNHLYFYWYRQILGQKVEFLVSFYNNEISEKSEIFDDQFSVERPDGSNFTLKIRSTKLEDSAMYFCASSDRRGGTDTQYFGPGTRLTVL.

This chain uses TRBV5-5 with TRBJ2-3, with unresolved D. Germline V gene lookup returns CDR1 SGHKS and CDR2 YYEKEE (reference sequence). Trimming stripped 3 bases from V and 2 bases from J, with 16 bases between. The CDR3 loop spans 16 amino acids. CDR3 region: CASSWFGPEPTDTQYF. CDR3 sequence (DNA): TGTGCCAGCAGCTGGTTTGGGCCAGAACCCACAGATACGCAGTATTTT.

The chain couples TRBV12-3 or TRBV12-4 to TRBJ2-7; 7 bases line up with TRBD1. CDR3 length: 15 residues. Trimming at V came to 5 bases and at J to 0 bases, leaving 7 bases not matched to a gene. CDR3 coding DNA: TGTGCCAGCAGTCCTAGGGGGCAACCCTCCTACGAGCAGTACTTC. Protein sequence: CASSPRGQPSYEQYF.

The chain links TRBV27 to TRBJ2-7, with D perhaps given as TRBD1 or TRBD2 (5 bases each). CDR1 MNHEY and CDR2 SMNVEV come from the germline V gene (reference sequence). The CDR3 has 14 amino acids. The V and J ends lost 4 bases and 2 bases respectively, with 12 bases between them. The CDR3 DNA is TGTGCCAGCAGTTCTGGGGGAGAGACCTACGAGCAGTACTTC. Translated, it gives CASSSGGETYEQYF.

This chain connects TRBV5-1 to TRBJ2-7, with D perhaps matching TRBD2 (6 bases). The germline V and J ends were trimmed by 7 bases and 6 bases, with 14 bases remaining between them. The CDR3 is 12 residues long. Germline V gene lookup returns CDR1 SGHRS and CDR2 YFSETQ. The DNA for the CDR3 is TGCGCCAGCGGCCCAGGAGGGGTCGAGCAGTACTTC. Protein product: CASGPGGVEQYF.

The chain joins TRBV13 to TRBJ2-1, with TRBD1 matching 11 bases. V shed 8 bases, J shed 8 bases, and the junction held 8 bases outside the gene matches. CDR3 size: 14 residues. Germline CDR1 and CDR2: PRHDT and FYEKMQ (reference sequence). DNA for the CDR3: TGTGCCAGCGGAAGTGGGGGACAGGGGGATGAGCAGTTCTTC. It translates to CASGSGGQGDEQFF.

The rearrangement links TRBV20-1 to TRBJ2-1, with TRBD2 matching over 9 bases. The CDR3 is 15 residues long. Trimming at V came to 1 base and at J to 4 bases, leaving 5 bases not matched to a gene. Germline assignment: CDR1 DFQATT and CDR2 SNEGSKA (reference sequence). CDR3 nucleotide sequence: TGCAGTGCTAGAGGTTGGACTAGCGAATACAATGAGCAGTTCTTC. It yields the protein CSARGWTSEYNEQFF.

This sequence joins TRBV15 and TRBJ2-3, with D possibly TRBD1 on 6 matching bases. Per germline, CDR1 LNHNV and CDR2 YYDKDF (reference sequence). Trimming shortened V by 0 bases and J by 1 base, and 8 bases separated the two germline ends. This CDR3 is built from 15 residues. CDR3 amino acids: CATSRDWTGTDTQYF. CDR3 in DNA: TGTGCCACCAGCAGAGATTGGACAGGCACAGATACGCAGTATTTT.